Each of the 14 T cell receptor beta chains below was sequenced from the same sample in a study of blood T cell repertoires in COVID-19. Only in-frame clones appear in the TCRdb table, and some are missing; sequencing was by immunoSEQ multiplex PCR. The data contain fewer than 250,000 clones, around 83% of them seen just once; the ten biggest clones take up 2.9%. Sequencing was performed on peripheral blood. Every receptor here comes from a man aged 50 to 59 with active or convalescent COVID-19.

The chain combines TRBV3-1 (or the pseudogene TRBV3-2) with TRBJ2-7; D gene uncertain. The CDR3 sequence is 13 residues long. The germline gives CDR1 LGHDT, CDR2 YNNKEL (reference sequence). Deletions cut 4 bases from V and 6 bases from J, with 13 bases between. This chain's CDR3 is CASSPKVLAEQYF. The CDR3 DNA sequence: TGTGCCAGCAGCCCCAAAGTATTGGCCGAGCAGTACTTC.

V is TRBV19 and J is TRBJ1-1; no clear D. The CDR3 runs to 14 residues. CDR1 and CDR2 from the germline V gene are LNHDA and SQIVND (reference sequence). V lost 3 bases and J lost 5, with 13 bases in between. For the CDR3, the DNA is TGTGCCAGTAGTATCGGAGGGATTCTTACTGAAGCTTTCTTT. It yields the protein CASSIGGILTEAFF. Full variable domain (rest looked up from reference TRBV19 and TRBJ1-1): DGGITQSPKYLFRKEGQNVTLSCEQNLNHDAMYWYRQDPGQGLRLIYYSQIVNDFQKGDIAEGYSVSREKKESFPLTVTSAQKNPTAFYLCASSIGGILTEAFFGQGTRLTVV.

The rearrangement links TRBV30 to TRBJ1-2; possibly TRBD1 for D (5 bases). V lost 6 bases and J 5 bases, leaving 13 bases between the germline ends. Germline V gene data show CDR1 as GTSNPN and CDR2 as SVGIG (reference sequence). The CDR3 is made up of 12 amino acids. Written as DNA, the CDR3 is TGTGCCTGCCTCTCGGGGGTGTATGGCTACACCTTC. It is translated as CACLSGVYGYTF.

The chain employs TRBV7-6 and TRBJ2-5, with 8 bases that match TRBD2. Losses at the gene ends were 5 bases for V and 5 bases for J; bases not matched to a gene: 7. Germline assignment: CDR1 SGHVS and CDR2 FNYEAQ. CDR3 length equals 14 residues. CDR3 in amino acids: CASSARTSLETQYF. The CDR3 nucleotides are TGTGCCAGCAGCGCCCGGACTAGCCTGGAGACCCAGTACTTC.

Notes on this clone: The same CDR3 is also encoded by other DNA sequences in this sample. The CDR3 here is CASSLVRGEGTNEKLFF. Here the CDR3 DNA reads TGCGCCAGCAGCTTGGTTAGGGGTGAAGGAACTAATGAAAAACTGTTTTTT. This sequence joins TRBV5-1 and TRBJ1-4; a weak D match, TRBD1 (5 bases). Trimming pared 0 bases from V and 1 base from J, leaving 13 bases between. The CDR3 has 17 residues. In germline, CDR1 is SGHRS, CDR2 YFSETQ.

This chain uses TRBV6-5 with TRBJ2-7, with 7 bases fitting TRBD2. The CDR3 spans 14 residues. J lost 3 bases, V lost 6 bases, and 8 bases had no gene match. Looked up from germline, CDR1 is MNHEY and CDR2 is SVGAGI. As DNA, the CDR3 is TGTGCCAGCAGAATTGGTCGGGGGGACTACGAGCAGTACTTC. It translates to CASRIGRGDYEQYF.

V gene TRBV19 combines with J gene TRBJ1-5; D is perhaps TRBD1 (5 bases). The CDR3 has 16 amino acids. CDR1 and CDR2 (germline): LNHDA, SQIVND (reference sequence). V was pared by 10 bases and J by 0 bases, with 19 bases between. The DNA for the CDR3 is TGTGCCACCACATCTACTTGGGGGGATAGCAATCAGCCCCAGCATTTT. The encoded protein is CATTSTWGDSNQPQHF.

The V and J genes are TRBV28 and TRBJ1-3, with TRBD1 matching 9 bases. Germline V lookup: CDR1 MDHEN, CDR2 SYDVKM. The CDR3 length is 16 residues. Trimming cost V 1 base and J 3 bases; bases outside gene matches: 4. This CDR3 reads CASSLLQGAYGNTIYF. The CDR3 DNA follows: TGTGCCAGCAGTTTATTACAGGGGGCTTATGGAAACACCATATATTTT.

CDR3 bases: TGTGCCAGCAGTCCACTAGTCACTAGCTCCTACGAGCAGTACTTC. This sequence encodes CASSPLVTSSYEQYF. The rearrangement joins TRBV6-2 or TRBV6-3 to TRBJ2-7; TRBD2 might be the D (5 bases). Germline V gives CDR1 MNHEY, CDR2 SVGEGT. This CDR3 spans 15 amino acids. V gave up 5 bases and J gave up 0 bases, with 14 bases separating them.

This clone appeared a single time. The gene calls are TRBV5-1 and TRBJ2-2, with 9 positions matching TRBD2. In germline, CDR1 is SGHRS, CDR2 YFSETQ. The CDR3 contains 15 residues. The V segment lost 4 bases and the J segment 2 bases; nucleotides outside the gene matches: 3. The CDR3 DNA reads as TGCGCCAGCAGCCGGACTAGCGCTAACACCGGGGAGCTGTTTTTT. Translation: CASSRTSANTGELFF.

The chain is built from TRBV15 and TRBJ2-3; tentatively, D is TRBD1 (7 bases). CDR3 size: 14 residues. CDR1 and CDR2 from the germline V gene are LNHNV and YYDKDF (reference sequence). V was clipped by 1 base and J by 5 bases, with 10 bases between them. The CDR3 loop is CATSRGQGGDTQYF. CDR3 nucleotide sequence: TGTGCCACCAGCAGAGGACAGGGAGGAGATACGCAGTATTTT.

The chain recombines TRBV6-5 with TRBJ1-4; D not resolved. The CDR3 extends over 13 amino acids. Trimming took 11 bases from V and 3 from J, leaving 13 bases between them. CDR1 and CDR2 from the germline V gene are MNHEY and SVGAGI. CDR3 DNA: TGTGCCGCCAATCCGCGGGCTAATGAAAAACTGTTTTTT. This encodes CAANPRANEKLFF.

The V gene is TRBV7-2, the J gene TRBJ1-6; D is unclear. The germline CDR1 and CDR2 sequences are SGHTA and FQGNSA. V lost 2 bases, J lost 0 bases, and 8 bases lay in between. There are 16 residues in the CDR3. Here the CDR3 DNA reads TGTGCCAGCAGCTTACGTAGGAGCTCCTATAATTCACCCCTCCACTTT. Translation: CASSLRRSSYNSPLHF.

The V gene is TRBV6-5, the J gene TRBJ2-7; TRBD2 matches 7 bases. In germline, CDR1 is MNHEY, CDR2 SVGAGI. The CDR3 has 12 amino acids. Trimming cost V 10 bases and J 4 bases; bases outside gene matches: 7. CDR3 nucleotide sequence: TGTGCCACGGGAGGAATGAGATACGAGCAGTACTTC. It specifies CATGGMRYEQYF.